The sequence of this T cell receptor (beta chain) was determined in a study of shared clonotypes between healthy human individuals. Study-wide results and caveats: An anticipated effect of sequencing depth on clonotype sharing among donors was recognized. Limited genetic and exposure-history diversity came from having few donors. Exclusively blood specimens were collected; tissue repertoires likely differ.

As for this clone: Its antigen remains unidentified.

Terminally differentiated effector memory CD45RA+ cells were left out of the naive CD8 fraction, which was CD45RO-negative and positively selected for CCR7. The protocol was immunoSEQ multiplex PCR, while the TCRdb copy is restricted to in-frame clones and leaves out a portion. The sample records about 2 million clones, about 95% being singletons. Specimen: naive CD8+ T cells sorted from blood. This receptor was taken from a man between 18 and 35 years old in good health.

The CDR3 here is CASSLGEEQYF. The CDR3 nucleotides are TGTGCCAGCAGCTTGGGTGAGGAGCAGTACTTC. The chain couples TRBV5-6 to TRBJ2-7; D not certain. The V gene's germline CDR1 is SGHDT and CDR2 YYEEEE. This CDR3 has 11 amino acids. The V and J ends lost 0 bases and 7 bases respectively, with 5 bases between them.